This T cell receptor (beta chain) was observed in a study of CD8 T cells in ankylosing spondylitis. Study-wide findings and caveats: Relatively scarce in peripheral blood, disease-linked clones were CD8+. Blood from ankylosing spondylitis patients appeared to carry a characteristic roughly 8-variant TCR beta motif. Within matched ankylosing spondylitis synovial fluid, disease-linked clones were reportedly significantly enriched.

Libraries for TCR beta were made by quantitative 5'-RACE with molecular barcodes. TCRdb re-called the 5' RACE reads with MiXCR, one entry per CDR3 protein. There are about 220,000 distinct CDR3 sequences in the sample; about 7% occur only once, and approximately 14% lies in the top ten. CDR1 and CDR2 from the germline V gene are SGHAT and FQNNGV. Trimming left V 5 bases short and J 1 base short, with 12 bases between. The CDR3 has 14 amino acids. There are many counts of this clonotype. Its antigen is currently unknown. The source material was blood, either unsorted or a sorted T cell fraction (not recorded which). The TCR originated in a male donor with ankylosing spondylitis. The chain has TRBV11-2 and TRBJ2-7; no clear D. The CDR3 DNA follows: TGTGCCAGCAGCCCAAGCGTCGGTTCCTACGAGCAGTACTTC. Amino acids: CASSPSVGSYEQYF.